This is a list of T cell receptor beta chains from one sample in a study of blood T cell repertoires in COVID-19. The assay was immunoSEQ multiplex PCR, and TCRdb's table has in-frame clones only and misses some. The sample has 120,000 to 150,000 clones, around 81% seen once. The sequenced sample consisted of peripheral blood. The receptor source for this set is a woman aged 40 to 50 with active or convalescent COVID-19. The CDR3 runs from the conserved cysteine through the conserved F or W. The order of the fields is clone size, D gene, J gene, V gene, CDR3 protein, CDR3 DNA. A D gene is named only where the DNA matches it firmly. Rows give clone size only sometimes, using once, few, many, or a class for an expanded clone.

clone size: once; D gene: .; J gene: TRBJ1-3; V gene: TRBV18; CDR3 protein: CASSPPTRTGNTIYF; CDR3 DNA: TGTGCCAGCTCACCCCCGACAAGGACTGGAAACACCATATATTTT
clone size: .; D gene: .; J gene: TRBJ2-2; V gene: TRBV3-1/TRBV3-2; CDR3 protein: CASSLSSSGELFF; CDR3 DNA: TGTGCCAGCAGCCTATCGTCCTCCGGGGAGCTGTTTTTT
clone size: .; D gene: .; J gene: TRBJ1-2; V gene: TRBV7-2; CDR3 protein: CASSQQPGDYGYTF; CDR3 DNA: TGTGCCAGCAGCCAACAGCCCGGGGACTATGGCTACACCTTC
clone size: .; D gene: .; J gene: TRBJ2-3; V gene: TRBV18; CDR3 protein: CASSPVGGSSTDTQYF; CDR3 DNA: TGTGCCAGCTCACCCGTAGGCGGGTCTAGCACAGATACGCAGTATTTT
clone size: few; D gene: .; J gene: TRBJ1-5; V gene: TRBV19; CDR3 protein: CASSMEVGGTQPQHF; CDR3 DNA: TGTGCCAGTAGTATGGAGGTCGGAGGGACCCAGCCCCAGCATTTT
clone size: .; D gene: .; J gene: TRBJ1-2; V gene: TRBV28; CDR3 protein: CASRPTGRDGYTF; CDR3 DNA: TGTGCCAGCAGGCCCACAGGGAGGGATGGCTACACCTTC
clone size: .; D gene: TRBD1; J gene: TRBJ2-2; V gene: TRBV5-1; CDR3 protein: CASSLGGRTGGDTGELFF; CDR3 DNA: TGCGCCAGCAGCTTGGGGGGCCGGACAGGGGGCGACACCGGGGAGCTGTTTTTT
clone size: .; D gene: .; J gene: TRBJ1-3; V gene: TRBV12-5; CDR3 protein: CASGLVLPQGRNTIYF; CDR3 DNA: TGTGCTAGTGGTTTGGTACTCCCCCAGGGGCGAAACACCATATATTTT
clone size: .; D gene: .; J gene: TRBJ1-5; V gene: TRBV10-3; CDR3 protein: CAISRADQPQHF; CDR3 DNA: TGTGCCATCAGTCGAGCGGATCAGCCCCAGCATTTT
clone size: .; D gene: TRBD2; J gene: TRBJ2-7; V gene: TRBV28; CDR3 protein: CASTVAGVGDEQYF; CDR3 DNA: TGTGCCAGCACCGTAGCGGGAGTAGGCGACGAGCAGTACTTC
clone size: .; D gene: .; J gene: TRBJ1-5; V gene: TRBV27; CDR3 protein: CASSLSSHSLGGQPQHF; CDR3 DNA: TGTGCCAGCAGTTTATCGTCCCACAGCTTAGGGGGTCAGCCCCAGCATTTT
clone size: .; D gene: TRBD1; J gene: TRBJ1-4; V gene: TRBV2; CDR3 protein: CASSGGGTGVLLGEKLFF; CDR3 DNA: TGTGCCAGCAGTGGAGGCGGGACAGGGGTCCTGTTAGGAGAAAAACTGTTTTTT
clone size: .; D gene: .; J gene: TRBJ2-7; V gene: TRBV5-6; CDR3 protein: CASSFQGSEQYF; CDR3 DNA: TGTGCCAGCAGCTTCCAGGGATCCGAGCAGTACTTC
clone size: .; D gene: .; J gene: TRBJ1-1; V gene: TRBV30; CDR3 protein: CALRVTAATEAFF; CDR3 DNA: TGTGCTCTTAGGGTGACAGCAGCCACTGAAGCTTTCTTT
clone size: .; D gene: .; J gene: TRBJ1-5; V gene: TRBV7-2; CDR3 protein: CASSAQGFQPQHF; CDR3 DNA: TGTGCCAGCAGCGCGCAGGGCTTTCAGCCCCAGCATTTT
clone size: .; D gene: TRBD1; J gene: TRBJ1-5; V gene: TRBV6-2/TRBV6-3; CDR3 protein: CASSFLRDRGNQPQHF; CDR3 DNA: TGTGCCAGCAGTTTCCTCCGGGACAGGGGCAATCAGCCCCAGCATTTT
clone size: .; D gene: TRBD2; J gene: TRBJ2-1; V gene: TRBV14; CDR3 protein: CASSQNAGGVGEQFF; CDR3 DNA: TGTGCCAGCAGCCAGAACGCGGGAGGTGTAGGTGAGCAGTTCTTC
clone size: .; D gene: TRBD1; J gene: TRBJ1-2; V gene: TRBV19; CDR3 protein: CATTPQGARGYTF; CDR3 DNA: TGTGCCACCACCCCCCAGGGGGCGCGGGGCTACACCTTC
clone size: .; D gene: TRBD1; J gene: TRBJ1-1; V gene: TRBV19; CDR3 protein: CASSIGMLGTDELNTEAFF; CDR3 DNA: TGTGCCAGTAGTATTGGGATGCTGGGGACAGATGAGCTGAACACTGAAGCTTTCTTT
clone size: .; D gene: TRBD1; J gene: TRBJ1-1; V gene: TRBV11-2; CDR3 protein: CASSLGTGVNTEAFF; CDR3 DNA: TGTGCCAGCAGCTTAGGGACAGGGGTGAACACTGAAGCTTTCTTT
clone size: .; D gene: .; J gene: TRBJ2-5; V gene: TRBV7-2; CDR3 protein: CASSPPGSAQYF; CDR3 DNA: TGTGCCAGCAGCCCCCCCGGGAGCGCCCAGTACTTC
clone size: .; D gene: .; J gene: TRBJ2-2; V gene: TRBV29-1; CDR3 protein: CSVGDTNTGELFF; CDR3 DNA: TGCAGCGTTGGGGACACGAACACCGGGGAGCTGTTTTTT
clone size: once; D gene: TRBD2; J gene: TRBJ2-3; V gene: TRBV7-9; CDR3 protein: CAGGGTDTQYF; CDR3 DNA: TGTGCTGGGGGGGGTACAGATACGCAGTATTTT
clone size: .; D gene: TRBD1; J gene: TRBJ1-2; V gene: TRBV7-2; CDR3 protein: CASSFDRGNYGYTF; CDR3 DNA: TGTGCCAGCAGCTTCGACAGGGGCAACTATGGCTACACCTTC
clone size: .; D gene: .; J gene: TRBJ2-7; V gene: TRBV11-2; CDR3 protein: CASSHLKGVYEQYF; CDR3 DNA: TGTGCCAGCAGCCACCTCAAAGGAGTCTACGAGCAGTACTTC
clone size: .; D gene: .; J gene: TRBJ1-1; V gene: TRBV28; CDR3 protein: CASSLGSPGVTEAFF; CDR3 DNA: TGTGCCAGCAGTTTGGGGTCCCCAGGGGTGACTGAAGCTTTCTTT
clone size: .; D gene: .; J gene: TRBJ1-1; V gene: TRBV5-1; CDR3 protein: CASSIRDSGTEAFF; CDR3 DNA: TGCGCCAGCAGCATACGGGACTCCGGCACTGAAGCTTTCTTT
clone size: .; D gene: .; J gene: TRBJ1-2; V gene: TRBV2; CDR3 protein: CASSEYREGGYTF; CDR3 DNA: TGTGCCAGCAGTGAATACAGGGAGGGTGGCTACACCTTC
clone size: few; D gene: TRBD2; J gene: TRBJ2-7; V gene: TRBV6-2/TRBV6-3; CDR3 protein: CASSYVSGRPRSYEQYF; CDR3 DNA: TGTGCCAGCAGTTACGTTAGCGGGAGGCCACGATCCTACGAGCAGTACTTC
clone size: once; D gene: TRBD1; J gene: TRBJ1-2; V gene: TRBV28; CDR3 protein: CASSLIDRVDYGYTF; CDR3 DNA: TGTGCCAGCAGCCTTATCGACAGGGTGGACTATGGCTACACCTTC
clone size: .; D gene: TRBD1; J gene: TRBJ1-5; V gene: TRBV9; CDR3 protein: CASSVSGQGNQPQHF; CDR3 DNA: TGTGCCAGCAGCGTCTCGGGACAGGGAAATCAGCCCCAGCATTTT
clone size: .; D gene: .; J gene: TRBJ1-2; V gene: TRBV28; CDR3 protein: CASRTHTAPYGYTF; CDR3 DNA: TGTGCCAGCAGAACCCACACCGCCCCCTATGGCTACACCTTC
clone size: .; D gene: .; J gene: TRBJ1-3; V gene: TRBV11-2; CDR3 protein: CASSLAAYSGNTIYF; CDR3 DNA: TGTGCCAGCAGCTTAGCTGCGTACTCTGGAAACACCATATATTTT
clone size: .; D gene: .; J gene: TRBJ2-2; V gene: TRBV5-1; CDR3 protein: CASSLRVDTSTGELFF; CDR3 DNA: TGCGCCAGCAGCCTACGCGTGGATACTAGCACCGGGGAGCTGTTTTTT
clone size: .; D gene: TRBD2; J gene: TRBJ2-7; V gene: TRBV27; CDR3 protein: CASSFSPGGAYEQYF; CDR3 DNA: TGTGCCAGCAGTTTTTCTCCGGGGGGGGCCTACGAGCAGTACTTC
clone size: few; D gene: .; J gene: TRBJ2-2; V gene: TRBV21-1; CDR3 protein: CASSKSPGRAPRGITAGELFF; CDR3 DNA: TGTGCCAGCAGCAAAAGTCCGGGCCGAGCCCCCCGGGGGATTACGGCCGGGGAGCTGTTTTTT
clone size: .; D gene: .; J gene: TRBJ1-1; V gene: TRBV2; CDR3 protein: CASAERLYTEAFF; CDR3 DNA: TGTGCCAGCGCTGAGAGACTATACACTGAAGCTTTCTTT
clone size: .; D gene: .; J gene: TRBJ2-7; V gene: TRBV3-1/TRBV3-2; CDR3 protein: CASSPAQGYEQYF; CDR3 DNA: TGTGCCAGCAGCCCGGCGCAGGGCTACGAGCAGTACTTC
clone size: .; D gene: TRBD1; J gene: TRBJ1-5; V gene: TRBV2; CDR3 protein: CASSPGQAAYQPQHF; CDR3 DNA: TGTGCCAGCAGCCCGGGACAGGCCGCCTATCAGCCCCAGCATTTT
clone size: .; D gene: .; J gene: TRBJ1-6; V gene: TRBV6-5; CDR3 protein: CASRPWQRYNSPLHF; CDR3 DNA: TGTGCCAGCAGACCGTGGCAGCGCTATAATTCACCCCTCCACTTT
clone size: once; D gene: .; J gene: TRBJ2-7; V gene: TRBV27; CDR3 protein: CASSLLAGARDEQYF; CDR3 DNA: TGTGCCAGCAGTTTATTAGCAGGGGCGAGGGACGAGCAGTACTTC
clone size: .; D gene: .; J gene: TRBJ1-4; V gene: TRBV4-2; CDR3 protein: CASSKRQGNEKLFF; CDR3 DNA: TGTGCCAGCAGCAAAAGACAAGGAAATGAAAAACTGTTTTTT
clone size: .; D gene: TRBD1; J gene: TRBJ1-2; V gene: TRBV19; CDR3 protein: CASWGQTISGYTF; CDR3 DNA: TGTGCCAGTTGGGGACAGACCATTAGTGGCTACACCTTC
clone size: once; D gene: TRBD1; J gene: TRBJ1-2; V gene: TRBV20-1; CDR3 protein: CSASETGGYGYTF; CDR3 DNA: TGCAGTGCTAGTGAGACAGGGGGCTATGGCTACACCTTC
clone size: .; D gene: .; J gene: TRBJ1-2; V gene: TRBV6-2/TRBV6-3; CDR3 protein: CASSSGGNYGYTF; CDR3 DNA: TGTGCCAGCAGTTCAGGAGGGAACTATGGCTACACCTTC
clone size: .; D gene: .; J gene: TRBJ2-1; V gene: TRBV6-5; CDR3 protein: CASRPGWDEQFF; CDR3 DNA: TGTGCCAGCCGGCCAGGGTGGGATGAGCAGTTCTTC
clone size: .; D gene: TRBD1; J gene: TRBJ2-5; V gene: TRBV20-1; CDR3 protein: CSASEQGRGQETQYF; CDR3 DNA: TGCAGTGCTAGTGAACAGGGGAGAGGACAAGAGACCCAGTACTTC
clone size: few; D gene: .; J gene: TRBJ2-2; V gene: TRBV19; CDR3 protein: CASSMTGTTGELFF; CDR3 DNA: TGTGCCAGTAGTATGACCGGGACAACCGGGGAGCTGTTTTTT
clone size: .; D gene: .; J gene: TRBJ1-1; V gene: TRBV3-1/TRBV3-2; CDR3 protein: CASSQESIGVAEAFF; CDR3 DNA: TGTGCCAGCAGCCAAGAAAGTATCGGGGTTGCTGAAGCTTTCTTT
clone size: .; D gene: .; J gene: TRBJ2-7; V gene: TRBV11-2; CDR3 protein: CASSLGDSYEQYF; CDR3 DNA: TGTGCCAGCAGCTTAGGAGACTCCTACGAGCAGTACTTC
clone size: .; D gene: .; J gene: TRBJ1-5; V gene: TRBV18; CDR3 protein: CASSPKGHIQPQHF; CDR3 DNA: TGTGCCAGCTCACCAAAGGGACATATTCAGCCCCAGCATTTT
clone size: .; D gene: TRBD1; J gene: TRBJ1-3; V gene: TRBV28; CDR3 protein: CASSSFQGAGNTIYF; CDR3 DNA: TGTGCCAGCAGTTCATTCCAGGGGGCTGGAAACACCATATATTTT